This TCR beta chain was profiled in a study of blood T cell repertoires in COVID-19. Assay used: immunoSEQ multiplex PCR; TCRdb lists only in-frame clones, some missing. Of fewer than 500,000 clones listed, about nine tenths were seen once; the top ten hold more than 1.4%. The CDR3 runs to 18 residues. Germline CDR1 reads SNHLY; CDR2 reads FYNNEI. V dropped 6 bases and J dropped 0; count of bases not matched to a gene: 8. Material for sequencing was peripheral blood. V gene TRBV2 combines with J gene TRBJ1-6; TRBD1 matches 10 bases. The TCR originated in a woman in her thirties with active or convalescent COVID-19. The CDR3 DNA is TGTGCCAGCAGCGCGGGACAGGGGAAGAGCTCCTATAATTCACCCCTCCACTTT. The encoded protein is CASSAGQGKSSYNSPLHF.